These 13 T cell receptor beta chains were all obtained from the same sample, sequenced in a study of blood T cell repertoires in COVID-19. Generated by immunoSEQ multiplex PCR, the TCRdb table keeps only in-frame clones and is missing some. The table includes roughly 250,000 clones, 70% to 90% detected once. Sequences were obtained from peripheral blood. These receptors originate from a woman under 40 with acute or convalescent COVID-19.

This sequence joins TRBV3-1 (or the pseudogene TRBV3-2) and TRBJ2-1; 12 bases are a match to TRBD2. CDR1 is LGHDT and CDR2 is YNNKEL in the germline V gene (reference sequence). The CDR3 loop spans 16 amino acids. The V and J ends lost 1 base and 3 bases, in that order; junction bases with no gene match: 1. The CDR3 nucleotides are TGTGCCAGCAGCCAAGGACTAGCGGGAGTCTACAATGAGCAGTTCTTC. Its protein product is CASSQGLAGVYNEQFF.

This clone was detected many times. CDR3 in amino acids: CASSPLMNTEAFF. The CDR3, as DNA: TGTGCCAGCAGCCCTCTAATGAACACTGAAGCTTTCTTT. The chain employs TRBV14 and TRBJ1-1; D unresolved. This CDR3 has 13 residues. The V and J ends lost 4 bases and 0 bases respectively, with 6 bases between them. The germline V gene encodes CDR1 SGHDN and CDR2 FVKESK.

The V and J genes are TRBV11-3 and TRBJ2-7; D might be TRBD2 (5 bases). This CDR3 region has 13 residues. V shed 5 bases and J shed 4 bases, with 12 bases lying between them. In germline, CDR1 is SGHNT, CDR2 YENEEA. CDR3 residues: CASSLDSLYEQYF. Here the CDR3 DNA reads TGTGCCAGCAGCCTGGACTCCTTATACGAGCAGTACTTC.

This chain connects TRBV29-1 to TRBJ1-2, with a possible D match to TRBD1 (5 bases). The CDR3 length is 13 residues. With 3 bases removed from V and 6 bases from J, the gap between germline ends came to 14 bases. Germline V gene lookup returns CDR1 SQVTM and CDR2 ANQGSEA. The CDR3, as DNA: TGCAGCGTTGACGAACGCCAGGGTGATGGCTACACCTTC. Its translation: CSVDERQGDGYTF.

The J gene is TRBJ2-7, the V gene TRBV5-4; TRBD2 is a possible D gene (6 bases). CDR3 size: 14 residues. Germline-derived CDR1 and CDR2 are SGHNT and YYREEE (reference sequence). The V gene lost 4 bases and the J gene lost 0 bases, with 11 bases spanning the gap. CDR3: CASSAGKDSYEQYF. The CDR3 DNA is TGTGCCAGCAGCGCGGGGAAGGACTCCTACGAGCAGTACTTC.

This clone turned up a few times. The chain combines TRBV6-1 with TRBJ2-2; 8 nucleotides line up with TRBD1. There are 16 residues in the CDR3. CDR1 is MNHNS, CDR2 SASEGT, per germline. The ends lost 4 bases at V and 7 bases at J; junction bases unmatched: 11. CDR3 protein: CASSVSGRGRGGELFF. CDR3 sequence (DNA): TGTGCCAGCAGTGTCTCTGGCAGGGGGCGAGGCGGGGAGCTGTTTTTT.

The chain uses TRBV11-3 and TRBJ1-5; a possible D gene is TRBD1 (5 bases). The V gene lost 0 bases and the J gene lost 7 bases, with 22 bases spanning the gap. The CDR3 spans 18 residues. Germline V gene data show CDR1 as SGHNT and CDR2 as YENEEA. Here the CDR3 DNA reads TGTGCCAGCAGCTTAGATACGGGTGGCAGAAAGGGGCGACAGCCCCAGCATTTT. Protein product: CASSLDTGGRKGRQPQHF.

This chain connects TRBV11-2 to TRBJ1-1; D is possibly TRBD1 (6 bases). This CDR3 has 13 residues. V lost 5 bases and J lost 1, with 8 bases in between. The germline gives CDR1 SGHAT, CDR2 FQNNGV. CDR3 coding DNA: TGTGCCAGCAGCAGCAGGGGGAACACTGAAGCTTTCTTT. Translation: CASSSRGNTEAFF.

The chain employs TRBV24-1 and TRBJ2-3; possibly TRBD2 for D (5 bases). V lost 3 bases and J lost 0, with 9 bases in between. The CDR3 spans 15 residues. The germline gives CDR1 KGHDR, CDR2 SFDVKD. The CDR3 DNA reads TGTGCCACCAGTGATAAGACTAAAAGCACAGATACGCAGTATTTT. This translates into CATSDKTKSTDTQYF.

This chain links TRBV27 with TRBJ1-2; 7 bases match TRBD1. V shed 5 bases, J shed 5 bases, and the junction held 8 bases outside the gene matches. This CDR3 has 14 residues. Germline V CDR1 and CDR2: MNHEY, SMNVEV (reference sequence). CDR3 sequence (DNA): TGTGCCAGCAGTATCCACCGGGGACAGTATGGCTACACCTTC. Protein product: CASSIHRGQYGYTF.

The chain recombines TRBV3-1 (or the pseudogene TRBV3-2) with TRBJ2-3; 14 bases match TRBD2. Germline CDR1 is LGHDT and CDR2 is YNNKEL (reference sequence). This CDR3 comprises 17 residues. V lost 4 bases, J lost 2 bases, and 5 bases stayed unmatched. The CDR3 sequence is CASSLGLAGGPTDTQYF. The DNA of the CDR3 is TGTGCCAGCAGCCTCGGACTAGCGGGAGGACCCACAGATACGCAGTATTTT.

The chain combines TRBV5-4 with TRBJ1-2; 9 positions agree with TRBD1. There are 16 residues in the CDR3. J was trimmed by 0 bases and V by 3 bases; bases with no gene match: 6. Germline lookup yields CDR1 SGHNT and CDR2 YYREEE (reference sequence). This CDR3 is CASSSPGTGSNYGYTF. The CDR3 DNA sequence: TGTGCCAGCAGCTCACCCGGGACAGGGTCTAACTATGGCTACACCTTC.

This clone occurred a few times. This chain uses TRBV2 with TRBJ2-7; 10 nucleotides match TRBD1. CDR3 size: 14 residues. Trimming at V came to 3 bases and at J to 4 bases, leaving 3 bases not matched to a gene. The germline CDR1 and CDR2 sequences are SNHLY and FYNNEI. The CDR3 nucleotides are TGTGCCAGCAGTGATGTGGGACAGGGGTACGAGCAGTACTTC. Residues: CASSDVGQGYEQYF.